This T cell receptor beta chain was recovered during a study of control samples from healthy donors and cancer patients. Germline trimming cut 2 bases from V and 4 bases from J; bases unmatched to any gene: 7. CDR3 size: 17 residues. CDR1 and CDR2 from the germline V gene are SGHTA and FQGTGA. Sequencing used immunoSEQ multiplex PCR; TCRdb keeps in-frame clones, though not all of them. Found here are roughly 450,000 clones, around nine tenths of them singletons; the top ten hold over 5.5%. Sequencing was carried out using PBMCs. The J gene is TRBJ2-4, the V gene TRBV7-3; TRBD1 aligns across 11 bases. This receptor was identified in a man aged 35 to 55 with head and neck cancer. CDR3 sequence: CASSLAGTGGMKNIQYF. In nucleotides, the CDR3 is TGTGCCAGCAGCTTAGCCGGGACAGGGGGGATGAAAAACATTCAGTACTTC.